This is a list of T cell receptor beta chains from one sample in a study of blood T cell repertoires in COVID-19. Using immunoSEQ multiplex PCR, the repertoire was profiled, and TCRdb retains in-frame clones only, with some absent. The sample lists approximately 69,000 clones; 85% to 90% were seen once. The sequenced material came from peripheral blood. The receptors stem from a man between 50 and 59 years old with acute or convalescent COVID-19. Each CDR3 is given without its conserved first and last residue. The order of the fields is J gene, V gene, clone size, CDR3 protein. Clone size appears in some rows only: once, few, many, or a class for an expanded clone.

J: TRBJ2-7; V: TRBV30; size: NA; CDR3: AWFRGGASPSYEQY
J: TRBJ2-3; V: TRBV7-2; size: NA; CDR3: AARTSGTDTQY
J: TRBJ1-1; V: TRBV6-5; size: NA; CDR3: ASSLDRNTEAF
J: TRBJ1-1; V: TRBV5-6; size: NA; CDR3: ASSWEVGVMNTEAF
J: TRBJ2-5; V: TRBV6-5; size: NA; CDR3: ASSPGTGGRETQY
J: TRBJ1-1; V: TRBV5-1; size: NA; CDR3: ASSVRQGTANTEAF
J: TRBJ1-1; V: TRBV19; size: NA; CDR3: ASTAGGQGGTEAF
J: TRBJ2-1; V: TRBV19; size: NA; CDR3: ASSTSGSTQF
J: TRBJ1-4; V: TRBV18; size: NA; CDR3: ASSPIALATNEKLF
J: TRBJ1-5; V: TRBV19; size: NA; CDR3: ASSIRGQGQPQH
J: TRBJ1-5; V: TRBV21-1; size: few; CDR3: ASSAGQEEYSNQPQH
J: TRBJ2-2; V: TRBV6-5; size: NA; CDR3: ASSLRSEKTGELF
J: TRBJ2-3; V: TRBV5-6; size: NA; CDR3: ASSSLRTPSHTDTQY
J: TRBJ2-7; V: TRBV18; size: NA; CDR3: ASSPITGLAGERYEQY
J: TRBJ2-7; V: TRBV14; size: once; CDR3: ASSQDSLRFYEQY
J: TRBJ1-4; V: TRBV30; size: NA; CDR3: AWGKGASNEKLF
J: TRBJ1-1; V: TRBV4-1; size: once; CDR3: ASSQERRSEAF
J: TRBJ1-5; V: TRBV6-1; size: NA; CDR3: ASSEVPGPQH
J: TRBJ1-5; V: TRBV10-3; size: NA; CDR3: AIRAREDQPQH
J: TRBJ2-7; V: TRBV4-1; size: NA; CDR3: ASSRQTTGVGEQY
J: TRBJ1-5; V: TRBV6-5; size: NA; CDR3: ASRPTGNNQPQH
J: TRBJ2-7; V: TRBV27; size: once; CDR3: ASSLGYVGKYEQY
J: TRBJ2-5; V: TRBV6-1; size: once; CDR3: AGSDTFQETQY
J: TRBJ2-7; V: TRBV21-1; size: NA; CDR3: ASSKGWGGLKTAYEQY
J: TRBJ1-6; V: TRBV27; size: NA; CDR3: ASSPRNSPLH
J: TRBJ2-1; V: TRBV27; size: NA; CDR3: ASSLREWNEQF
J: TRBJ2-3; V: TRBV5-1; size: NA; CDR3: ASSLGLAGTDTQY
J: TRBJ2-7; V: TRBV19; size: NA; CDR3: ASSIDGTGIFEQY
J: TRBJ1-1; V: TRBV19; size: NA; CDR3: ASRQARDEAF
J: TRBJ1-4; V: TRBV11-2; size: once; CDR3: ASSLRGSTNEKLF
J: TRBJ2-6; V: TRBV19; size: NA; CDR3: ASKAGPANVLT
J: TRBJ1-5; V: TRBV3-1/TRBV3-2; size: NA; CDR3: ASSLGHFSNQPQH
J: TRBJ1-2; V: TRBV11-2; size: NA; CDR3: ASSPVRAGGYT
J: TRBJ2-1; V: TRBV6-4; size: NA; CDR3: ASSDSGTSRNEQF
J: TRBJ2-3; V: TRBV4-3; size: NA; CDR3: ASSQDVAGFTDTQY
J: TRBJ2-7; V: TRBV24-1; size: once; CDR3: ATSDPEGSGSYEQY
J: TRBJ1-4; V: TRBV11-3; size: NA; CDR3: ASSFGTATNEKLF
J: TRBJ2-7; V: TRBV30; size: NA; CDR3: AWTAPGLGSYEQY
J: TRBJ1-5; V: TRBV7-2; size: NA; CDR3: ASSPQTGVSNQPQH
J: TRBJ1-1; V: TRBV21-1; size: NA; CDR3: ASSNPGVNTEAF
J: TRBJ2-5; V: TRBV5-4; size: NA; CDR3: ASSPETRRGGETQY
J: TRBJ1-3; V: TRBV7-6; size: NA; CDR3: ASSPSWASGNTIY
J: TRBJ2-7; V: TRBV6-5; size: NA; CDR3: ASRSDRGTYEQY
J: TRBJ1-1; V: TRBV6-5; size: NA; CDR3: ASSYRGRNTEAF
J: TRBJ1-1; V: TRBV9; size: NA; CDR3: ASSVAAGVGTEAF
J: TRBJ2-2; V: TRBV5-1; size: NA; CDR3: ASSRTGTGELF
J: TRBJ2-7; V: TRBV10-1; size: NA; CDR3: ASSESSGGIYEQY
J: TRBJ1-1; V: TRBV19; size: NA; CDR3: ASTQGNTEAF
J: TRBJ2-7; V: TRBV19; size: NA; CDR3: ASSVRFGSLYEQY
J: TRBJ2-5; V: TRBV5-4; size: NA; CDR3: ASSSADRGHRETQY
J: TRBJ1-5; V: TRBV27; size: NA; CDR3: ASGARQSYSNQPQH
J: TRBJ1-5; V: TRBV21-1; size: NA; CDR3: ASSIRQGRSNQPQH
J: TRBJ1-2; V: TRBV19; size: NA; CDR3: ASTPGYGYT
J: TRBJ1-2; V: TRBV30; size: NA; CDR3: AWSVVMDSSAGYT
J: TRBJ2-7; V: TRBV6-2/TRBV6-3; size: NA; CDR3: ASSFPLAGGLSYEQY
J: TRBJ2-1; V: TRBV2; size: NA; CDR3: ASREGLAGVSEQF
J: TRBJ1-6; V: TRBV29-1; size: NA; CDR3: SVEKRWSPLH
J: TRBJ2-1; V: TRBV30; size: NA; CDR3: AWGTGRGGPYYNEQF
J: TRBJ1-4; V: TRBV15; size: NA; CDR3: ATSRAGTGNEKLF